A selection of T cell receptor beta chains follows, all from one sample in a study of control samples from healthy donors and cancer patients. The assay was immunoSEQ multiplex PCR, and TCRdb's table has in-frame clones only and misses some. The data contain 100,000 to 150,000 clones, about 90% of them singletons. The sample consisted of blood. The receptors were gathered from a young man in good health. CDR3s include the opening cysteine and the closing phenylalanine or tryptophan. Each record gives: D gene, clone size, V gene, J gene, CDR3 DNA, CDR3 protein. The D gene is left open where the match is weak. Size is omitted from some rows. Given values are once, few, many or a class for expanded clones.

d_gene: .
abundance: .
v_gene: TRBV30
j_gene: TRBJ1-5
CDR3nt: TGTGCCTGGAGCGGGACGGTGGCTGGGCCCCAGCATTTT
CDR3aa: CAWSGTVAGPQHF

d_gene: .
abundance: once
v_gene: TRBV4-1
j_gene: TRBJ1-1
CDR3nt: TGCGCCAGCAGCCAAGGTTTAAATCTCATGAACACTGAAGCTTTCTTT
CDR3aa: CASSQGLNLMNTEAFF

d_gene: TRBD1
abundance: once
v_gene: TRBV27
j_gene: TRBJ2-7
CDR3nt: TGTGCCAGCAGTGGACAGGGCTTTAGGAACGAGCAGTACTTC
CDR3aa: CASSGQGFRNEQYF

d_gene: TRBD1
abundance: .
v_gene: TRBV10-3
j_gene: TRBJ1-1
CDR3nt: TGTGCCATCAGTGACTCGGGAGGGACAGGGAGGGGAGCTTTCTTT
CDR3aa: CAISDSGGTGRGAFF

d_gene: .
abundance: .
v_gene: TRBV24-1
j_gene: TRBJ1-5
CDR3nt: TGTGCCACCAAGGCAGGAGGTAGCAATCAGCCCCAGCATTTT
CDR3aa: CATKAGGSNQPQHF

d_gene: .
abundance: .
v_gene: TRBV27
j_gene: TRBJ1-2
CDR3nt: TGTGCCAGCAGTTTATGGTTAGGCTATGGCTACACCTTC
CDR3aa: CASSLWLGYGYTF

d_gene: .
abundance: .
v_gene: TRBV9
j_gene: TRBJ2-2
CDR3nt: TGTGCCAGCAGCCCCCACCCGGAGGCTAGGGTTTTGTCCGGGGAGCTGTTTTTT
CDR3aa: CASSPHPEARVLSGELFF

d_gene: .
abundance: .
v_gene: TRBV9
j_gene: TRBJ1-1
CDR3nt: TGTGCCAGCAGCGCCTCTCGGCGTCGTCCGGGCACTGAAGCTTTCTTT
CDR3aa: CASSASRRRPGTEAFF

d_gene: .
abundance: few
v_gene: TRBV7-9
j_gene: TRBJ1-2
CDR3nt: TGTGCCAGCAGCTTGGATGGCTACACCTTC
CDR3aa: CASSLDGYTF

d_gene: .
abundance: .
v_gene: TRBV7-2
j_gene: TRBJ2-3
CDR3nt: TGTGCCAGCAGCTTAGACGGACACGGTTCAGATACGCAGTATTTT
CDR3aa: CASSLDGHGSDTQYF

d_gene: TRBD2
abundance: .
v_gene: TRBV28
j_gene: TRBJ2-1
CDR3nt: TGTGCCAGCAGTGACAAACCCGGGACTAGCGTATTCAATGAGCAGTTCTTC
CDR3aa: CASSDKPGTSVFNEQFF

d_gene: .
abundance: .
v_gene: TRBV7-9
j_gene: TRBJ1-1
CDR3nt: TGTGCCAGCAGCCCCGCAGTAGGCGGGAACACTGAAGCTTTCTTT
CDR3aa: CASSPAVGGNTEAFF

d_gene: .
abundance: few
v_gene: TRBV5-6
j_gene: TRBJ1-4
CDR3nt: TGTGCCAGCAGCCCCCCGGACAGAGGACGGGAAAAACTGTTTTTT
CDR3aa: CASSPPDRGREKLFF

d_gene: TRBD1
abundance: .
v_gene: TRBV5-8
j_gene: TRBJ2-6
CDR3nt: TGTGCCAGCACCCCAGGGACAGGGGGCTGGACTGGGGCCAACGTCCTGACTTTC
CDR3aa: CASTPGTGGWTGANVLTF

d_gene: TRBD2
abundance: .
v_gene: TRBV24-1
j_gene: TRBJ2-3
CDR3nt: TGTGCCACCAGTGACCCGGGGGGGAGCCCCACAGATACGCAGTATTTT
CDR3aa: CATSDPGGSPTDTQYF

d_gene: TRBD2
abundance: .
v_gene: TRBV7-3
j_gene: TRBJ2-1
CDR3nt: TGTGCCAGCAGCCCTAGGGTTAGCGGGAGTGCCTACAATGAGCAGTTCTTC
CDR3aa: CASSPRVSGSAYNEQFF

d_gene: TRBD2
abundance: .
v_gene: TRBV28
j_gene: TRBJ2-7
CDR3nt: TGTGCCAGCACCTCCCTTTCCGGGCTAGCGGGTTCCTACGAGCAGTACTTC
CDR3aa: CASTSLSGLAGSYEQYF

d_gene: .
abundance: .
v_gene: TRBV9
j_gene: TRBJ2-1
CDR3nt: TGTGCCAGCAGCCAATCTAAACAGGGTGAGGCCCACAATGAGCAGTTCTTC
CDR3aa: CASSQSKQGEAHNEQFF

d_gene: TRBD1
abundance: once
v_gene: TRBV11-3
j_gene: TRBJ2-6
CDR3nt: TGTGCCAGCAGCCCATCCTCAGGGGGCTCTGGGGCCAACGTCCTGACTTTC
CDR3aa: CASSPSSGGSGANVLTF

d_gene: TRBD2
abundance: .
v_gene: TRBV11-2
j_gene: TRBJ2-7
CDR3nt: TGTGCCAGCAGCCCCTTGGCGGGGGGGCAAAGTGAGCAGTACTTC
CDR3aa: CASSPLAGGQSEQYF

d_gene: TRBD1
abundance: .
v_gene: TRBV4-1
j_gene: TRBJ2-1
CDR3nt: TGCGCCAGCAGCCAAATGGGACAGGGCGACAATGAGCAGTTCTTC
CDR3aa: CASSQMGQGDNEQFF

d_gene: TRBD1
abundance: .
v_gene: TRBV10-3
j_gene: TRBJ2-7
CDR3nt: TGTGCCATCAGTGATGGGGACAGGGGGGACTACGAGCAGTACTTC
CDR3aa: CAISDGDRGDYEQYF

d_gene: .
abundance: .
v_gene: TRBV5-8
j_gene: TRBJ2-7
CDR3nt: TGTGCCAGCAGGGAGGCGGGAAAAGTCTACGAGCAGTACTTC
CDR3aa: CASREAGKVYEQYF

d_gene: .
abundance: .
v_gene: TRBV6-6
j_gene: TRBJ2-7
CDR3nt: TGTGCCAGCAGTCTGACTAGTCGGAACGAGCAGTACTTC
CDR3aa: CASSLTSRNEQYF

d_gene: .
abundance: .
v_gene: TRBV19
j_gene: TRBJ1-2
CDR3nt: TGTGCCAGTAGTATCCCCCCAGAGGAGCGCTACACCTTC
CDR3aa: CASSIPPEERYTF

d_gene: .
abundance: .
v_gene: TRBV2
j_gene: TRBJ2-7
CDR3nt: TGTGCCATCAAAGGGGGGGAGGGTTCCTACGAGCAGTACTTC
CDR3aa: CAIKGGEGSYEQYF